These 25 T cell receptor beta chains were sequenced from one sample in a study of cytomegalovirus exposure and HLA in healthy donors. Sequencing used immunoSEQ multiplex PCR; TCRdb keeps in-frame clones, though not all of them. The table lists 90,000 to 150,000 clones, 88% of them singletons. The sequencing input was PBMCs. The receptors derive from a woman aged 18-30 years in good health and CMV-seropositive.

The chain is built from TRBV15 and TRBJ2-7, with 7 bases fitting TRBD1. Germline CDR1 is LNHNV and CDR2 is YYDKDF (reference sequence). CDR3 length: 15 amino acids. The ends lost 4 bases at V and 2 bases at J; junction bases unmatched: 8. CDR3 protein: CATSIGQGDAYEQYF. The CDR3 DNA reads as TGTGCCACCAGCATCGGGCAGGGGGACGCCTACGAGCAGTACTTC.

CDR3 sequence reads: CATAQRGGAADTQYF. The CDR3 bases are TGCGCCACTGCACAAAGGGGGGGAGCGGCAGATACGCAGTATTTT. The chain recombines TRBV4-3 with TRBJ2-3; the D gene is possibly TRBD2 (7 bases). Germline V gives CDR1 LGHNA, CDR2 YSLEER. Trimming removed 10 bases at V and 4 bases at J, with 21 bases between. This CDR3 is built from 15 residues.

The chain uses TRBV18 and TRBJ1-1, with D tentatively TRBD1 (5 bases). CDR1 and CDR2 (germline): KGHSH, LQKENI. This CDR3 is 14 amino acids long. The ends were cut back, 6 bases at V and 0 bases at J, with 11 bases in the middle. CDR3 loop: CASSPTGVNTEAFF. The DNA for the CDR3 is TGTGCCAGCTCGCCTACAGGAGTGAACACTGAAGCTTTCTTT.

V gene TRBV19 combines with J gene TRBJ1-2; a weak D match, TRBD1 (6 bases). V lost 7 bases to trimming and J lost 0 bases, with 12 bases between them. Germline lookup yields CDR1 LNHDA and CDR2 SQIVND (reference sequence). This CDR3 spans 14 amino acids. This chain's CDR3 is CASTPDSPNYGYTF. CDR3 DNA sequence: TGTGCCAGTACCCCGGACAGTCCTAACTATGGCTACACCTTC.

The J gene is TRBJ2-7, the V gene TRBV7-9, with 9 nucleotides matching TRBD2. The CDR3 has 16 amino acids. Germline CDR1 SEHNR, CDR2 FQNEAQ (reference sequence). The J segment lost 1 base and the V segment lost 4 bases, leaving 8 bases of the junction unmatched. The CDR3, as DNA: TGTGCCAGCAGCTCGACTAGCGGAACCTCGTCCTACGAGCAGTACTTC. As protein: CASSSTSGTSSYEQYF.

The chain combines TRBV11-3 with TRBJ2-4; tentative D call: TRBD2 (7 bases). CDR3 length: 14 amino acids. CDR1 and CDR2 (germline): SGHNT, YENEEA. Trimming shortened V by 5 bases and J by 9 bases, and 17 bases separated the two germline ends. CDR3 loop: CASSPARGASIQYF. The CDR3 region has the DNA TGTGCCAGCAGCCCGGCACGGGGGGCGAGCATTCAGTACTTC.

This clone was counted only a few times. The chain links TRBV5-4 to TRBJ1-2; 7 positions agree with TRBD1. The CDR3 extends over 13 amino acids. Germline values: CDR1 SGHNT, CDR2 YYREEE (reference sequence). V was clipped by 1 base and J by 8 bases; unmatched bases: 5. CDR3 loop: CASSLRGLQGYTF. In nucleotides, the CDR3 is TGTGCCAGCAGCTTGAGGGGGCTTCAGGGCTACACCTTC.

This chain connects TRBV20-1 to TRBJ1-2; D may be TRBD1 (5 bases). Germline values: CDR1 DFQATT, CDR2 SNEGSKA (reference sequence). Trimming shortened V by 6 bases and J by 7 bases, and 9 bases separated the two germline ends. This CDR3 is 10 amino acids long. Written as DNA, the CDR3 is TGCAGTGCCAGGGAAATTGGCTACACCTTC. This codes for CSAREIGYTF.

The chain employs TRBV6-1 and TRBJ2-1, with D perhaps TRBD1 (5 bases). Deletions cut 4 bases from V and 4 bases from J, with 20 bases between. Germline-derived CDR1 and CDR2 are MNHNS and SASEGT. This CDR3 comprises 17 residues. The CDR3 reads CASSGPPWGQGYNEQFF. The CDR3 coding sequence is TGTGCCAGCAGTGGCCCCCCATGGGGCCAAGGGTACAATGAGCAGTTCTTC.

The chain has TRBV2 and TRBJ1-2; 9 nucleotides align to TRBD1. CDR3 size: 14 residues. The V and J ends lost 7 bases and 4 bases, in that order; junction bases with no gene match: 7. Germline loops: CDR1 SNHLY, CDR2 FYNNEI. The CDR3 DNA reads TGTGCCAGCACCCAAGACAGGGGGAGCTATGGCTACACCTTC. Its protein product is CASTQDRGSYGYTF.

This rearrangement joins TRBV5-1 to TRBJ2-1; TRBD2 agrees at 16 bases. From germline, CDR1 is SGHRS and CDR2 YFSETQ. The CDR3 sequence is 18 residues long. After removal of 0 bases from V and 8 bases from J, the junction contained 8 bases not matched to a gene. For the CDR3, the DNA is TGCGCCAGCAGCTTGGGGGGACTAGCGGGAGGGCATCCGGATGAGCAGTTCTTC. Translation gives CASSLGGLAGGHPDEQFF. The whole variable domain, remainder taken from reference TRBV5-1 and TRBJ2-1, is KAGVTQTPRYLIKTRGQQVTLSCSPISGHRSVSWYQQTPGQGLQFLFEYFSETQRNKGNFPGRFSGRQFSNSRSEMNVSTLELGDSALYLCASSLGGLAGGHPDEQFFGPGTRLTVL.

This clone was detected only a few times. DNA for the CDR3: TGTGCCAGCAGCCGGACAGGTGGGGATCAGCCCCAGCATTTT. This codes for CASSRTGGDQPQHF. The chain is built from TRBV7-9 and TRBJ1-5, with TRBD1 matching over 7 bases. CDR1 and CDR2 (germline): SEHNR, FQNEAQ (reference sequence). V dropped 5 bases and J dropped 5; count of bases not matched to a gene: 6. The length of the CDR3 is 14 residues.

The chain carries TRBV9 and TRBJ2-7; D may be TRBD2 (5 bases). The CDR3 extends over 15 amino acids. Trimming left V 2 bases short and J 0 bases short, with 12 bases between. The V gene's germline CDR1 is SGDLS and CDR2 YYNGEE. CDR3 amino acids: CASSVHSASSYEQYF. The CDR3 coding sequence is TGTGCCAGCAGCGTGCATAGCGCCAGCTCCTACGAGCAGTACTTC. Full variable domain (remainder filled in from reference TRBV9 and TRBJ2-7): DSGVTQTPKHLITATGQRVTLRCSPRSGDLSVYWYQQSLDQGLQFLIQYYNGEERAKGNILERFSAQQFPDLHSELNLSSLELGDSALYFCASSVHSASSYEQYFGPGTRLTVT.

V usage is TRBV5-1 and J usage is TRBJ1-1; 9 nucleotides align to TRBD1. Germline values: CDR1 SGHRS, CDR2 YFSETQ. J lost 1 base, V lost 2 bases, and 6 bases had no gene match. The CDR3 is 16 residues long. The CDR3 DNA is TGCGCCAGCAGCTTAGGGACAGGGTCGGGGAACACTGAAGCTTTCTTT. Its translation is CASSLGTGSGNTEAFF. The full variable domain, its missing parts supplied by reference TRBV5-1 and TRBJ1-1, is KAGVTQTPRYLIKTRGQQVTLSCSPISGHRSVSWYQQTPGQGLQFLFEYFSETQRNKGNFPGRFSGRQFSNSRSEMNVSTLELGDSALYLCASSLGTGSGNTEAFFGQGTRLTVV.

Here the CDR3 reads CASSRTSGTTADTQYF. The CDR3 bases are TGTGCCAGCAGCAGGACTAGCGGGACTACCGCGGATACGCAGTATTTT. The rearrangement joins TRBV7-3 to TRBJ2-3; 12 nucleotides match TRBD2. The V and J ends lost 5 bases and 6 bases, in that order; junction bases with no gene match: 9. Germline V gene sequence: CDR1 SGHTA, CDR2 FQGTGA. This CDR3 is built from 16 residues.

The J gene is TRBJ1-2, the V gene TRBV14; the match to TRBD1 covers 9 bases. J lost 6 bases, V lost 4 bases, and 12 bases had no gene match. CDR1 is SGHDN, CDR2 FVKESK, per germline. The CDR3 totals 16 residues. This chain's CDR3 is CASSPGQGRGVDGYTF. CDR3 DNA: TGTGCCAGCAGCCCAGGACAGGGGAGAGGTGTGGATGGCTACACCTTC.

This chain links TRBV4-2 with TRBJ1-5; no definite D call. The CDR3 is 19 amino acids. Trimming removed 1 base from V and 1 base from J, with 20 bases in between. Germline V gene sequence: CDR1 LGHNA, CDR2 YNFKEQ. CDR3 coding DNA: TGTGCCAGCAGCCAAGGAACGGGGAGAGGGTCCTGGAGCAATCAGCCCCAGCATTTT. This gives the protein CASSQGTGRGSWSNQPQHF.

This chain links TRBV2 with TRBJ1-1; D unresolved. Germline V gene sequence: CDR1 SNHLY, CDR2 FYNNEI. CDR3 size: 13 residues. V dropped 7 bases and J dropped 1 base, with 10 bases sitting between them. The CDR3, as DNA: TGTGCCAGCAATCTCCGGGGGAACACTGAAGCTTTCTTT. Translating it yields CASNLRGNTEAFF.

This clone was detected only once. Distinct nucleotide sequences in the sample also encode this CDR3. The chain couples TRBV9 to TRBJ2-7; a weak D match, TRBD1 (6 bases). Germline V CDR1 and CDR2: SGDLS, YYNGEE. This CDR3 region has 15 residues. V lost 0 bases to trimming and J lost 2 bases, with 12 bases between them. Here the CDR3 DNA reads TGTGCCAGCAGCGTAGGTTCAGGGGTGCCCTACGAGCAGTACTTC. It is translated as CASSVGSGVPYEQYF.

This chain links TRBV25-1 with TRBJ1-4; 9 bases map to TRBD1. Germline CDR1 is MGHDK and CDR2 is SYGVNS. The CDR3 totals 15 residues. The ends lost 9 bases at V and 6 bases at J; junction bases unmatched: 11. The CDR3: CASTEPGQGYEKLFF. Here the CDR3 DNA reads TGTGCCAGTACTGAACCGGGACAGGGTTATGAAAAACTGTTTTTT.

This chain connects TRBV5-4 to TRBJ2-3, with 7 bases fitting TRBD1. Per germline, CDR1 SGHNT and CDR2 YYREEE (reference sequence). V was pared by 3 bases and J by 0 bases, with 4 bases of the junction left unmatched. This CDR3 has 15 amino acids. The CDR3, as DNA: TGTGCCAGCAGCTCACAGACAGGGAGCACAGATACGCAGTATTTT. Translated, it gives CASSSQTGSTDTQYF.

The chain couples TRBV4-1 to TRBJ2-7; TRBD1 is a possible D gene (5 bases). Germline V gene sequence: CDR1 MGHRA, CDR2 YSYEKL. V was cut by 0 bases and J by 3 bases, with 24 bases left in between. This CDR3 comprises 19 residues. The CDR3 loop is CASSQDLLTWGRSHYEQYF. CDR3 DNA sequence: TGCGCCAGCAGCCAAGATCTACTGACATGGGGCCGTAGCCACTACGAGCAGTACTTC.

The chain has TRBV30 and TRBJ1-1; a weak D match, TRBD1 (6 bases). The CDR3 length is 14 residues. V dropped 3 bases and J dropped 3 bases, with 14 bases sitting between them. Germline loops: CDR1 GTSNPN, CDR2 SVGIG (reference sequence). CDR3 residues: CAWRGQDRYTEAFF. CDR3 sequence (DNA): TGTGCCTGGAGGGGCCAAGACAGGTACACTGAAGCTTTCTTT. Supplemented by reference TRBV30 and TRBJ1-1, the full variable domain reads SQTIHQWPATLVQPVGSPLSLECTVEGTSNPNLYWYRQAAGRGLQLLFYSVGIGQISSEVPQNLSASRPQDRQFILSSKKLLLSDSGFYLCAWRGQDRYTEAFFGQGTRLTVV.

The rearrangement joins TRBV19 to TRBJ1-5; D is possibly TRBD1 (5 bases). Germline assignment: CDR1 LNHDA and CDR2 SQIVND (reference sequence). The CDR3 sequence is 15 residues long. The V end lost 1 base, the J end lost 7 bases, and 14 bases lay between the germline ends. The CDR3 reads CASSIGGRGRQPQHF. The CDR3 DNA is TGTGCCAGTAGTATAGGGGGACGGGGGAGGCAGCCCCAGCATTTT.

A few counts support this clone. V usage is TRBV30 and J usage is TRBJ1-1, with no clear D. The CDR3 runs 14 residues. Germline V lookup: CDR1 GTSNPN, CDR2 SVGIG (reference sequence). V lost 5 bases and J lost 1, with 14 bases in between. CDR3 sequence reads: CAWSRVVGNTEAFF. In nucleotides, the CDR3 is TGTGCCTGGTCCCGGGTCGTGGGGAACACTGAAGCTTTCTTT.